Listed below are T cell receptor beta chains from one sample, sequenced in a study of cytomegalovirus exposure and HLA in healthy donors. Sequencing was performed with immunoSEQ multiplex PCR; in TCRdb, only in-frame clones are kept and a portion is missing. Of fewer than 90,000 clones detected, 70% to 80% appear once; the ten largest clones hold roughly 10%. The material sequenced was PBMCs. Source of these receptors: a woman in her 50s in good health and CMV-seropositive. The CDR3 runs from the conserved cysteine through the conserved F or W. Fields, in order: V gene, J gene, D gene, clone size, CDR3 protein, CDR3 DNA. D genes are given only for firm matches. Size is stated for part of the rows, as once, few or many counts, or as a class when the clone is expanded.

>TRBV29-1|TRBJ1-4|NA|NA
CSVLPGHGDEKLFF
TGCAGCGTTCTACCGGGACACGGAGATGAAAAACTGTTTTTT
>TRBV4-3|TRBJ2-1|NA|NA
CASSQDRTSYNEQFF
TGCGCCAGCAGCCAAGATAGGACTTCCTACAATGAGCAGTTCTTC
>TRBV5-1|TRBJ2-1|NA|NA
CASSPRRGRNEQFF
TGCGCCAGCAGCCCTCGGAGGGGAAGGAATGAGCAGTTCTTC
>TRBV10-3|TRBJ1-1|NA|medium-sized
CAISGPNTEAFF
TGTGCCATCTCTGGGCCGAACACTGAAGCTTTCTTT
>TRBV15|TRBJ1-2|NA|once
CATSWRQEDYGYTF
TGTGCCACCAGCTGGCGACAGGAGGACTATGGCTACACCTTC
>TRBV21-1|TRBJ1-5|NA|NA
CASSKEGGPSNQPQHF
TGTGCCAGCAGCAAAGAGGGCGGGCCGAGCAATCAGCCCCAGCATTTT
>TRBV27|TRBJ2-7|TRBD1|NA
CASSHTGAHYEQYF
TGTGCCAGCAGTCACACAGGGGCCCACTACGAGCAGTACTTC
>TRBV7-2|TRBJ1-6|TRBD1|NA
CASSLGSGGSPLHF
TGTGCCAGCAGCTTAGGGTCAGGGGGGTCACCCCTCCACTTT
>TRBV29-1|TRBJ1-2|NA|NA
CSVATGTRDGYTF
TGCAGCGTTGCTACCGGGACACGGGACGGCTACACCTTC
>TRBV7-3|TRBJ1-1|TRBD1|NA
CATKGQSMNTEAFF
TGTGCCACCAAGGGACAGAGTATGAACACTGAAGCTTTCTTT
>TRBV10-3|TRBJ1-6|NA|NA
CASTTEGHYNSPLHF
TGTGCCAGTACTACTGAAGGACACTATAATTCACCCCTCCACTTT
>TRBV11-3|TRBJ2-1|NA|many
CASSLAERDEQFF
TGTGCCAGCAGCTTAGCCGAGCGGGATGAGCAGTTCTTC
>TRBV19|TRBJ2-3|TRBD2|NA
CASSMAFGGAGADTQYF
TGTGCCAGTAGTATGGCATTCGGGGGGGCCGGGGCTGATACGCAGTATTTT
>TRBV9|TRBJ1-2|NA|NA
CASSPVSDASYGYTF
TGTGCCAGCAGCCCCGTTTCAGATGCTAGCTATGGCTACACCTTC
>TRBV11-2|TRBJ1-1|TRBD1|NA
CASSPLGQGDTEAFF
TGTGCCAGCAGCCCCCTAGGACAGGGGGACACTGAAGCTTTCTTT
>TRBV2|TRBJ2-1|TRBD1|NA
CASSRTGKAFF
TGTGCCAGCAGCCGGACAGGGAAGGCGTTCTTC
>TRBV6-6|TRBJ1-5|TRBD1|NA
CASSSRAGGNQPQHF
TGTGCCAGCAGCTCCAGGGCAGGGGGGAATCAGCCCCAGCATTTT
>TRBV6-6|TRBJ2-1|NA|NA
CASSSFDSGEYNEQFF
TGTGCCAGCAGTTCCTTCGACTCAGGGGAGTACAATGAGCAGTTCTTC
>TRBV2|TRBJ1-5|NA|few
CASNPQGGNQPQHF
TGTGCCAGCAACCCACAGGGAGGCAATCAGCCCCAGCATTTT
>TRBV19|TRBJ1-5|TRBD1|NA
CASSVTGGNQPQHF
TGTGCCAGTAGCGTAACAGGGGGGAATCAGCCCCAGCATTTT
>TRBV6-1|TRBJ1-1|NA|NA
CASSEGHLNTEAFF
TGTGCCAGCAGTGAAGGACATTTGAACACTGAAGCTTTCTTT
>TRBV10-2|TRBJ1-3|NA|NA
CASRQDTNSGNTIYF
TGCGCCAGCAGACAAGACACCAACTCTGGAAACACCATATATTTT
>TRBV6-4|TRBJ2-3|TRBD2|NA
CASSMTGGQDTQYF
TGTGCCAGCAGTATGACGGGGGGGCAAGATACGCAGTATTTT
>TRBV30|TRBJ1-5|NA|NA
CAWSVTGFNQPQHF
TGTGCCTGGAGTGTAACAGGCTTCAATCAGCCCCAGCATTTT
>TRBV5-4|TRBJ2-3|NA|NA
CASSSPGPRVDTQYF
TGTGCCAGCAGCTCCCCCGGGCCGAGGGTAGATACGCAGTATTTT
>TRBV5-5|TRBJ2-1|TRBD2|few
CASSLFTSGGLYNEQFF
TGTGCCAGCAGCTTGTTTACTAGCGGGGGGCTATACAATGAGCAGTTCTTC
>TRBV7-9|TRBJ2-1|NA|NA
CASSLRPDADEQFF
TGTGCCAGCAGCCTTCGACCGGATGCGGATGAGCAGTTCTTC
>TRBV5-6|TRBJ2-1|NA|once
CASSLGDTMISSYNEQFF
TGTGCCAGCAGCCTGGGGGACACCATGATTAGCTCCTACAATGAGCAGTTCTTC
>TRBV10-2|TRBJ2-2|TRBD2|NA
CATTTSGGASGELFF
TGCGCCACCACGACTAGCGGGGGGGCGTCCGGGGAGCTGTTTTTT